What follows are 30 T cell receptor beta chains derived from one specimen sequenced in a study of T cell repertoires in cytomegalovirus infection. One entry per CDR3 protein, called by TCRdb with MiXCR from the reads. The sample has tens of thousands of distinct CDR3 sequences; around a fifth are singletons. Their antigen targets remain unknown. This specimen consisted of CD8+ T cells from cultured PBMCs, obtained from culture after CMV antigen stimulation. Receptor source: a human donor in good health (CMV status not recorded). Some clones in this sample may be carry-over from other donors' samples.

As DNA, the CDR3 is TGTGCCAGCAGTTACTCGTTCCAGGTAGAATTACTCAATGAGCAGTTCTTC. Its protein is CASSYSFQVELLNEQFF. This chain connects TRBV6-5 to TRBJ2-1, with D hard to call. The CDR3 is 17 amino acids. V was cut by 0 bases and J by 6 bases, with 18 bases left in between. Per the germline V gene, CDR1 is MNHEY and CDR2 is SVGAGI.

This chain links TRBV9 with TRBJ2-5; the D call may be TRBD1 or TRBD2 (5 bases each). Germline CDR1 is SGDLS and CDR2 is YYNGEE. The V gene lost 4 bases and the J gene lost 5 bases, with 18 bases spanning the gap. This CDR3 contains 15 residues. This chain's CDR3 is CASSPGTESTETQYF. CDR3 sequence (DNA): TGTGCCAGCAGCCCCGGGACGGAGTCGACTGAGACCCAGTACTTC.

The chain has TRBV7-2 and TRBJ2-7; D gene unclear. The germline gives CDR1 SGHTA, CDR2 FQGNSA. V was shortened by 1 base and J by 5 bases, with 6 bases between the two germline ends. CDR3 length: 12 residues. DNA of the CDR3: TGTGCCAGCAGCTTAGACCCGGACGAGCAGTACTTC. This sequence encodes CASSLDPDEQYF.

This clonotype was counted at least ten times. The chain combines TRBV7-2 with TRBJ2-1; 7 nucleotides agree with TRBD2. The germline V gene encodes CDR1 SGHTA and CDR2 FQGNSA. CDR3 length: 14 residues. The ends lost 3 bases at V and 8 bases at J; junction bases unmatched: 7. The CDR3 here is CASSFASGVDEQFF. In nucleotides, the CDR3 is TGTGCCAGCAGCTTCGCTAGCGGAGTGGATGAGCAGTTCTTC.

This sequence joins TRBV7-9 and TRBJ2-7; D ambiguous. CDR1 and CDR2 from the germline V gene are SEHNR and FQNEAQ (reference sequence). The CDR3 contains 12 residues. Between the trimmed V and J ends, which lost 5 bases and 3 bases, there was a span of 8 bases. CDR3 amino acids: CASSPPIYEQYF. The CDR3, as DNA: TGTGCCAGCAGCCCTCCCATCTACGAGCAGTACTTC.

The V and J genes are TRBV28 and TRBJ1-1, with TRBD1 matching 9 bases. CDR1 is MDHEN, CDR2 SYDVKM, per germline. Unmatched junction bases numbered 8, after V lost 5 bases and J lost 4 bases. CDR3 length: 15 amino acids. Written as DNA, the CDR3 is TGTGCCAGCAGTGCCCACAGGGGGCGAAGCACTGAAGCTTTCTTT. Protein: CASSAHRGRSTEAFF. The full variable domain, completed using reference TRBV28 and TRBJ1-1, is DVKVTQSSRYLVKRTGEKVFLECVQDMDHENMFWYRQDPGLGLRLIYFSYDVKMKEKGDIPEGYSVSREKKERFSLILESASTNQTSMYLCASSAHRGRSTEAFFGQGTRLTVV.

V is TRBV7-2 and J is TRBJ2-5; perhaps TRBD1 as D (6 bases). This CDR3 region has 13 residues. From germline, CDR1 is SGHTA and CDR2 FQGNSA. V lost 1 base and J 5 bases, leaving 8 bases between the germline ends. Here the CDR3 DNA reads TGTGCCAGCAGCTTAGGGACAGTGGAGACCCAGTACTTC. Translated, it gives CASSLGTVETQYF.

This clonotype has ten or more counts. This chain connects TRBV19 to TRBJ1-2; D is undetermined. Per the germline V gene, CDR1 is LNHDA and CDR2 is SQIVND (reference sequence). This CDR3 is built from 15 residues. The V and J ends lost 9 bases and 5 bases respectively, with 22 bases between them. The CDR3 region is CASSPRGRVEYGYTF. The CDR3 bases are TGTGCCAGCTCGCCTCGTGGCCGGGTCGAATATGGCTACACCTTC.

This clonotype was picked up many times. This CDR3 reads CASRRTGEEYGYTF. CDR3 in DNA: TGTGCCAGCAGACGTACAGGGGAAGAATACGGCTACACCTTC. The rearrangement links TRBV7-2 to TRBJ1-2; 7 positions agree with TRBD1. The CDR3 totals 14 residues. CDR1 and CDR2 (germline): SGHTA, FQGNSA. Unmatched junction bases numbered 12, after V lost 6 bases and J lost 8 bases.

The chain couples TRBV2 to TRBJ1-5; D is perhaps TRBD1 (6 bases). Looked up from germline, CDR1 is SNHLY and CDR2 is FYNNEI. This CDR3 comprises 15 residues. The V end lost 6 bases, the J end lost 6 bases, and 18 bases lay between the germline ends. CDR3 in amino acids: CASSTGTTTVQPQHF. The DNA for the CDR3 is TGTGCCAGCAGCACCGGGACAACCACGGTTCAGCCCCAGCATTTT.

The CDR3 protein is CASSYPSLRGRGTGELFF. CDR3 DNA sequence: TGTGCCAGCAGTTACCCCTCCCTTCGTGGGAGAGGCACCGGGGAGCTGTTTTTT. This rearrangement joins TRBV6-2 or TRBV6-3 to TRBJ2-2, with TRBD2 as a possible D gene (5 bases). Germline loops: CDR1 MNHEY, CDR2 SVGEGT. The CDR3 is made up of 18 amino acids. V was trimmed by 2 bases and J by 4 bases, leaving 20 bases between them.

The chain uses TRBV2 and TRBJ2-1; D may be TRBD1 or TRBD2 (5 bases each). This CDR3 region has 12 residues. Germline CDR1 is SNHLY and CDR2 is FYNNEI. V was shortened by 8 bases and J by 5 bases, with 10 bases between the two germline ends. The CDR3: CASAGDDNEQFF. The CDR3 DNA reads as TGTGCCAGCGCCGGGGACGACAATGAGCAGTTCTTC.

The CDR3 here is CSAFRDTVFNEQFF. The DNA of the CDR3 is TGCAGTGCCTTCCGGGACACCGTTTTCAATGAGCAGTTCTTC. This chain uses TRBV20-1 with TRBJ2-1; perhaps TRBD1 as D (6 bases). V lost 6 bases and J 6 bases, leaving 18 bases between the germline ends. This CDR3 region has 14 residues. Germline V gene sequence: CDR1 DFQATT, CDR2 SNEGSKA (reference sequence).

At least ten counts were recorded for this clonotype. The V and J genes are TRBV28 and TRBJ1-1; D uncertain. There are 15 residues in the CDR3. Germline CDR1 reads MDHEN; CDR2 reads SYDVKM. V lost 2 bases and J lost 1, with 11 bases in between. This CDR3 is CASSLGFSGNTEAFF. The CDR3 DNA reads as TGTGCCAGCAGTTTAGGGTTCTCAGGGAACACTGAAGCTTTCTTT.

CDR3 DNA: TGTGCCAGCAGCCCCCGGACCCCCGGGGAGCTGTTTTTT. Its translation: CASSPRTPGELFF. This rearrangement joins TRBV7-2 to TRBJ2-2; no clear D gene. The CDR3 covers 13 residues. Germline V CDR1 and CDR2: SGHTA, FQGNSA. Deletions cut 5 bases from V and 6 bases from J, with 10 bases between.

The gene calls are TRBV19 and TRBJ2-1, with 9 bases identical to TRBD2. Germline lookup yields CDR1 LNHDA and CDR2 SQIVND (reference sequence). The ends lost 3 bases at V and 8 bases at J; junction bases unmatched: 8. This CDR3 spans 15 amino acids. This CDR3 reads CASSILAGVGDEQFF. CDR3 DNA: TGTGCCAGTAGTATCTTAGCGGGGGTTGGGGATGAGCAGTTCTTC.

This chain uses TRBV4-3 with TRBJ1-2; no firm D call. Germline loops: CDR1 LGHNA, CDR2 YSLEER. V gave up 0 bases and J gave up 4 bases, with 12 bases separating them. CDR3 length: 15 amino acids. This CDR3 is CASSQEEGLGYGYTF. DNA of the CDR3: TGCGCCAGCAGCCAAGAGGAGGGTTTGGGCTATGGCTACACCTTC.

The V gene is TRBV6-1, the J gene TRBJ2-1; 7 nucleotides match TRBD2. CDR1 is MNHNS, CDR2 SASEGT, per germline. The length of the CDR3 is 14 residues. The V and J ends lost 3 bases and 2 bases, in that order; junction bases with no gene match: 1. CDR3 sequence reads: CASSDAGAYNEQFF. CDR3 nucleotides: TGTGCCAGCAGTGACGCGGGGGCCTACAATGAGCAGTTCTTC.

This clonotype was counted at least ten times. The V gene is TRBV6-2 or TRBV6-3, the J gene TRBJ2-1, with a tentative D call TRBD1 (6 bases). The germline V and J ends were trimmed by 4 bases and 2 bases, with 15 bases remaining between them. This CDR3 is built from 16 residues. Germline V CDR1 and CDR2: MNHEY, SVGEGT. The CDR3 reads CASSFNEGVAYNEQFF. CDR3 bases: TGTGCCAGCAGTTTCAACGAGGGGGTGGCCTACAATGAGCAGTTCTTC.

V is TRBV12-3 or TRBV12-4 and J is TRBJ2-7; a weak D match, TRBD2 (5 bases). The CDR3 has 14 residues. Trimming cost V 5 bases and J 3 bases, with 14 bases left between them. The CDR3 DNA follows: TGTGCCAGCAGTCCGAACAAGGCGGGCTACGAGCAGTACTTC. It is translated as CASSPNKAGYEQYF.

This clonotype was seen only a few times. The chain is built from TRBV7-6 and TRBJ2-7, with D perhaps TRBD2 (5 bases). The CDR3 has 16 amino acids. CDR1 is SGHVS and CDR2 is FNYEAQ in the germline V gene. Trimming removed 2 bases at V and 0 bases at J, with 14 bases between. In DNA form, the CDR3 reads TGTGCCAGCAGCTTATCGGAGGACCCCAGCTCCTACGAGCAGTACTTC. It translates to CASSLSEDPSSYEQYF. Variable domain in full (rest from reference TRBV7-6 and TRBJ2-7): GAGVSQSPRYKVTKRGQDVALRCDPISGHVSLYWYRQALGQGPEFLTYFNYEAQQDKSGLPNDRFSAERPEGSISTLTIQRTEQRDSAMYRCASSLSEDPSSYEQYFGPGTRLTVT.

This clonotype was seen a few times. The rearrangement uses TRBV6-1 and TRBJ2-3, with D possibly TRBD2 on 6 matching bases. Germline V gives CDR1 MNHNS, CDR2 SASEGT. CDR3 length: 15 amino acids. V was cut by 3 bases and J by 4 bases, with 14 bases left in between. CDR3 sequence: CASSDWGGGADTQYF. The CDR3 region has the DNA TGTGCCAGCAGTGACTGGGGAGGCGGCGCAGATACGCAGTATTTT.

This clonotype has only a few counts. The chain joins TRBV7-2 to TRBJ2-3, with a tentative D call TRBD2 (5 bases). V lost 5 bases to trimming and J lost 5 bases, with 26 bases between them. The CDR3 spans 18 residues. Germline CDR1 and CDR2: SGHTA and FQGNSA. The DNA for the CDR3 is TGTGCCAGCAGCCCGGGTTGGAGCTACACAAACGGAGGAGATACGCAGTATTTT. This encodes CASSPGWSYTNGGDTQYF.

A few counts support this clonotype. The V gene is TRBV12-3 or TRBV12-4, the J gene TRBJ2-2; a weak D match, TRBD2 (6 bases). The CDR3 is 12 residues long. Trimming shortened V by 4 bases and J by 6 bases, and 6 bases separated the two germline ends. CDR3 sequence (DNA): TGTGCCAGCAGTTGGGGGGCCGGGGAGCTGTTTTTT. Its protein product is CASSWGAGELFF.

This clonotype showed up many times. The chain is built from TRBV7-2 and TRBJ2-2; TRBD2 matches 15 bases. Losses at the gene ends were 2 bases for V and 7 bases for J; bases not matched to a gene: 2. Germline CDR1 is SGHTA and CDR2 is FQGNSA. The CDR3 covers 16 residues. CDR3 nucleotides: TGTGCCAGCAGCTTAAGGACTAGCGGGAGGGGCGGGGAGCTGTTTTTT. It yields the protein CASSLRTSGRGGELFF.

This rearrangement joins TRBV7-2 to TRBJ2-7, with 11 bases lining up with TRBD2. Germline V gene sequence: CDR1 SGHTA, CDR2 FQGNSA. The CDR3 totals 15 residues. After removal of 5 bases from V and 3 bases from J, the junction contained 6 bases not matched to a gene. The CDR3 sequence is CASSVGSGGGYEQYF. The CDR3 region has the DNA TGTGCCAGCAGCGTAGGTAGCGGGGGGGGCTACGAGCAGTACTTC.

The chain employs TRBV6-5 and TRBJ1-2; D is unclear. Germline CDR1 MNHEY, CDR2 SVGAGI. V shed 7 bases and J shed 2 bases, with 11 bases lying between them. This CDR3 region has 13 residues. The CDR3 is CASTPGPNYGYTF. The CDR3 coding sequence is TGTGCCAGCACCCCTGGACCAAACTATGGCTACACCTTC.

The V call is TRBV6-2 or TRBV6-3, the J call TRBJ1-6; D is unresolved. The ends were cut back, 5 bases at V and 0 bases at J, with 14 bases in the middle. The germline V gene has CDR1 MNHEY and CDR2 SVGEGT. CDR3 length: 17 amino acids. For the CDR3, the DNA is TGTGCCAGCAGTGCGACCGCAGGAAGCTCCTATAATTCACCCCTCCACTTT. Amino acid sequence: CASSATAGSSYNSPLHF.

V gene TRBV20-1 combines with J gene TRBJ2-7; 8 bases match TRBD1. The germline V gene encodes CDR1 DFQATT and CDR2 SNEGSKA (reference sequence). CDR3 size: 16 residues. V lost 5 bases and J lost 3; bases outside the gene matches: 15. The CDR3 DNA reads TGCAGTGCTGCAGAACCAAGGACAGGGATTTTCTACGAGCAGTACTTC. Residues: CSAAEPRTGIFYEQYF.

This clonotype was detected only a few times. CDR3 sequence: CASRGRTGGYNEQFF. CDR3 nucleotide sequence: TGTGCCAGCAGAGGCCGGACAGGGGGGTACAATGAGCAGTTCTTC. This chain uses TRBV11-2 with TRBJ2-1; 10 nucleotides agree with TRBD1. J lost 4 bases, V lost 6 bases, and 6 bases had no gene match. CDR1 and CDR2 from the germline V gene are SGHAT and FQNNGV. CDR3 size: 15 residues.